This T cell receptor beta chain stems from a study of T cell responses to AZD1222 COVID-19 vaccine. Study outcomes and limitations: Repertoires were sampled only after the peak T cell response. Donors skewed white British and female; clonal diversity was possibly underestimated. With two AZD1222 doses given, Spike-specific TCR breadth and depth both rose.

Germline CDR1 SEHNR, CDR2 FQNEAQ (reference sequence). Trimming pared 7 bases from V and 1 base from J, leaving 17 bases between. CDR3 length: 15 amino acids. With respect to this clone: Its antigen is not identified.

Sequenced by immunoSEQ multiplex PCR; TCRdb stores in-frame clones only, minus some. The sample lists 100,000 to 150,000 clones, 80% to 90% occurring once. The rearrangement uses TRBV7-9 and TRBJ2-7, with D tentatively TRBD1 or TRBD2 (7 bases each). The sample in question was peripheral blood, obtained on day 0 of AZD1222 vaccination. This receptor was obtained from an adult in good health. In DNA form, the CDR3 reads TGTGCCAGCACCCGGGGGGACAGTTCTTCCTACGAGCAGTACTTC. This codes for CASTRGDSSSYEQYF.